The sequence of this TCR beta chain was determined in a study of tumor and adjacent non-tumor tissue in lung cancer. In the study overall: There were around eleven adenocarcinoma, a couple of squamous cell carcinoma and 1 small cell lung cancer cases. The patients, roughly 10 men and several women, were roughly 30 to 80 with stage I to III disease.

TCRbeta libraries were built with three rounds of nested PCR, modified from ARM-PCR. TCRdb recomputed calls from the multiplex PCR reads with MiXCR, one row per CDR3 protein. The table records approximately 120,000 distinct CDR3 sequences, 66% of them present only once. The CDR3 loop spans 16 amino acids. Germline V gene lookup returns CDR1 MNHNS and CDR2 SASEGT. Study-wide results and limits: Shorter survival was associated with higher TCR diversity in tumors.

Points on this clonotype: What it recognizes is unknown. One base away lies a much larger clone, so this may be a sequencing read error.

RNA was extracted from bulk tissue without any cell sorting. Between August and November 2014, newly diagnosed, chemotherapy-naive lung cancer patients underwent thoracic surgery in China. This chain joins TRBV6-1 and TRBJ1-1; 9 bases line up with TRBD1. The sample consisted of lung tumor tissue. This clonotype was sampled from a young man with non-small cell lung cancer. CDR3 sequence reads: CASSEETGGIDTGAFF. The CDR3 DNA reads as TGTGCCAGCAGTGAGGAGACAGGGGGAATAGACACTGGAGCTTTCTTT.